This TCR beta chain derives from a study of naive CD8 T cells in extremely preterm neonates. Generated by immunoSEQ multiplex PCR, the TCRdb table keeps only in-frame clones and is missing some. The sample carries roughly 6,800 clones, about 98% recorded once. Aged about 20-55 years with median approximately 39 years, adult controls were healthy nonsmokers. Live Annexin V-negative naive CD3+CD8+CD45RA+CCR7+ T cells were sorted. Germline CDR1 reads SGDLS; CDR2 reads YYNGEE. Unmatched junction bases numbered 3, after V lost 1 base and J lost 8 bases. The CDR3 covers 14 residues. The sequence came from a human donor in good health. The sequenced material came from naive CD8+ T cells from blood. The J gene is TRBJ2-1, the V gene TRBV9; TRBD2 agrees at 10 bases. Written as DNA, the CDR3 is TGTGCCAGCAGCGTAAGCGGGGGGGCTTATGAGCAGTTCTTC. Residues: CASSVSGGAYEQFF.